This entry features one T cell receptor beta chain sequence. The antigen is unknown. Sample-barcoded 5' priming and a J-beta primer mix drove a second PCR of about 7 to 12 cycles. TCRdb redid the calling of the 5' RACE reads with MiXCR, one entry per CDR3 protein. The sample carries about 800,000 distinct CDR3 sequences, nearly 60% recorded once. CDR3 length: 15 amino acids. CDR1 is LGHNA and CDR2 is YSLEER in the germline V gene. Trimming took 2 bases from V and 9 from J, leaving 19 bases between them. These data are taken from a study of blood T cells in healthy people across ages. Findings of the study overall: With unsorted PBMCs, a conclusive comparison of naive versus antigen-experienced cells was not possible.

The clonotype comes from a man aged 25-40 years in good health. The sequenced material came from blood. The chain carries TRBV4-3 and TRBJ2-5; weak D call: TRBD1 (6 bases). The CDR3 nucleotides read TGCGCCAGCAGCCAACAGGCCGACAGGCCTGATTCCCAGTACTTC. Protein: CASSQQADRPDSQYF.